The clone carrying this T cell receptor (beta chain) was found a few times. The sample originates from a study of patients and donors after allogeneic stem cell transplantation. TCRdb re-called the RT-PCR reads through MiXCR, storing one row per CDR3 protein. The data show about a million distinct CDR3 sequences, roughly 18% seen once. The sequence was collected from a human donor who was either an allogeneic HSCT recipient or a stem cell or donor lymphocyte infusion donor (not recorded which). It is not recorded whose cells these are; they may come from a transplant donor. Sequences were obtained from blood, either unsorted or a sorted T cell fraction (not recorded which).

The CDR3 sequence: CASSEPKGMNTEAFF. For the CDR3, the DNA is TGTGCCAGCAGCGAACCCAAGGGGATGAACACTGAAGCTTTCTTT. This sequence joins TRBV11-3 and TRBJ1-1; D possibly corresponds to TRBD1 (5 bases). Germline CDR1 SGHNT, CDR2 YENEEA. The CDR3 is made up of 15 amino acids. The V end was cut by 5 bases, the J end by 0 bases, with 13 bases between.